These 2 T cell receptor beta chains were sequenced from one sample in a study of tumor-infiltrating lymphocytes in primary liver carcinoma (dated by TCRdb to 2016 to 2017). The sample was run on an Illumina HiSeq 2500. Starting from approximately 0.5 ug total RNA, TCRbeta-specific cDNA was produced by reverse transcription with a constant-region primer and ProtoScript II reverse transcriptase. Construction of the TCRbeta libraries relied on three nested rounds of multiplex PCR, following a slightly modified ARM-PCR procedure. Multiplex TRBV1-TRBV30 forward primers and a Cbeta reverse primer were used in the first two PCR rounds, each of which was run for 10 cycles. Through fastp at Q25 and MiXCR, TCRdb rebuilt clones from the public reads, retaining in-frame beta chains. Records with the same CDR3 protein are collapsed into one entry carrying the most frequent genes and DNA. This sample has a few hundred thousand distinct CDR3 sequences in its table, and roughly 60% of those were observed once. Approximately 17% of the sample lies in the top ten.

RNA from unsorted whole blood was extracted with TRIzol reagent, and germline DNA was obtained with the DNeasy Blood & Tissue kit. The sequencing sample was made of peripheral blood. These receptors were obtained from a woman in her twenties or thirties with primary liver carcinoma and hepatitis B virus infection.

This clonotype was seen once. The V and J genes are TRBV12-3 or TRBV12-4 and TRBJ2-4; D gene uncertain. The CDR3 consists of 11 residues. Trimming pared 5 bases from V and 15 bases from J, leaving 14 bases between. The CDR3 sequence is CASSAKNTRYF. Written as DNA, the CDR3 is TGTGCCAGCAGTGCGAAAAACACTCGGTACTTC.

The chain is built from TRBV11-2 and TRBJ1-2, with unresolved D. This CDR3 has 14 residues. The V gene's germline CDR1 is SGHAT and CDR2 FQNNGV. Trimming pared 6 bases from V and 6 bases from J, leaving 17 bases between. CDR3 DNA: TGTGCCAGCAGGGATCAGGAGGCGGGCCATGGCTACACCTTC. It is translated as CASRDQEAGHGYTF. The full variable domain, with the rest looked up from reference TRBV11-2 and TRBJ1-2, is EAGVAQSPRYKIIEKRQSVAFWCNPISGHATLYWYQQILGQGPKLLIQFQNNGVVDDSQLPKDRFSAERLKGVDSTLKIQPAKLEDSAVYLCASRDQEAGHGYTFGSGTRLTVV.